This T cell receptor beta chain was sequenced for a study of patients and donors after allogeneic stem cell transplantation. TCRdb reprocessed the RT-PCR reads with MiXCR, giving one entry per CDR3 protein. The data hold hundreds of thousands of distinct CDR3 sequences, with 35% to 45% observed a single time. The sample was blood, either unsorted or a sorted T cell fraction (not recorded which). The TCR sequence derives from a human donor who was either an allogeneic HSCT recipient or a stem cell or donor lymphocyte infusion donor (not recorded which). It is not recorded whose cells these are; they may come from a transplant donor.

This CDR3 is CASSPRGRDEQYF. In DNA form, the CDR3 reads TGTGCCAGCAGCCCCCGAGGGAGGGACGAGCAGTACTTC. V gene TRBV7-9 combines with J gene TRBJ2-7, with TRBD2 matching over 7 bases. Trimming at V came to 5 bases and at J to 5 bases, leaving 6 bases not matched to a gene. The CDR3 runs 13 residues. In germline, CDR1 is SEHNR, CDR2 FQNEAQ (reference sequence).